Each of the 19 T cell receptor beta chains below was sequenced from the same sample in a study of CD8+ T cells in alopecia areata. Once RNA had been extracted, it was reverse transcribed into cDNA to act as the sequencing template. Assay: immunoSEQ multiplex PCR; the TCRdb copy retains only in-frame clones and omits some. The data show tens of thousands of clones, 44% seen once. Specimen: NKG2D-low CD8+ T cells sorted from blood. The receptor source for this set is a human donor with alopecia areata.

This clone was seen a few times. This chain joins TRBV28 and TRBJ2-3, with 10 positions matching TRBD2. Losses at the gene ends were 3 bases for V and 11 bases for J; bases not matched to a gene: 17. This CDR3 contains 17 residues. Per the germline V gene, CDR1 is MDHEN and CDR2 is SYDVKM. The CDR3 protein is CASSFASLAGPNVGQYF. The CDR3 nucleotides are TGTGCCAGCAGTTTTGCCTCACTAGCGGGACCTAACGTAGGGCAGTATTTT.

The rearrangement joins TRBV7-2 to TRBJ1-2, with TRBD1 identical over 7 bases. Trimming removed 7 bases from V and 4 bases from J; junction bases left unmatched: 3. This CDR3 has 12 residues. Germline V gives CDR1 SGHTA, CDR2 FQGNSA. CDR3 bases: TGTGCCAGCAACAGGGGTATCTATGGCTACACCTTC. This sequence encodes CASNRGIYGYTF. The full variable domain, with the rest looked up from reference TRBV7-2 and TRBJ1-2, is GAGVSQSPSNKVTEKGKDVELRCDPISGHTALYWYRQSLGQGLEFLIYFQGNSAPDKSGLPSDRFSAERTGGSVSTLTIQRTQQEDSAVYLCASNRGIYGYTFGSGTRLTVV.

This clone showed up just a few times. This chain connects TRBV29-1 to TRBJ2-7; D might be TRBD2 (5 bases). From germline, CDR1 is SQVTM and CDR2 ANQGSEA. Trimming shortened V by 4 bases and J by 4 bases, and 8 bases separated the two germline ends. The CDR3 totals 11 residues. The CDR3 loop is CSVVEGYEQYF. In nucleotides, the CDR3 is TGCAGCGTTGTCGAGGGTTACGAGCAGTACTTC.

This clone was observed a handful of times. The chain carries TRBV7-9 and TRBJ2-5; D remains ambiguous. The CDR3 runs 12 residues. The germline CDR1 and CDR2 sequences are SEHNR and FQNEAQ (reference sequence). The V gene lost 6 bases and the J gene lost 5 bases, with 10 bases spanning the gap. The CDR3: CASSPDLETQYF. The DNA for the CDR3 is TGTGCCAGCAGTCCGGACCTCGAGACCCAGTACTTC.

The chain is built from TRBV29-1 and TRBJ2-7; D not resolved. The CDR3 is 11 residues long. V was shortened by 5 bases and J by 2 bases, with 7 bases between the two germline ends. Per germline, CDR1 SQVTM and CDR2 ANQGSEA. Written as DNA, the CDR3 is TGCAGCGTTTGCAACACCTACGAGCAGTACTTC. Residues: CSVCNTYEQYF.

The chain joins TRBV28 to TRBJ2-2, with a possible D match to TRBD1 (5 bases). Germline V gene sequence: CDR1 MDHEN, CDR2 SYDVKM. This CDR3 contains 12 residues. Trimming removed 5 bases at V and 5 bases at J, with 6 bases between. The CDR3 region is CASSQGTGELFF. In DNA form, the CDR3 reads TGTGCCAGCAGTCAGGGAACCGGGGAGCTGTTTTTT.

V usage is TRBV5-1 and J usage is TRBJ2-1; 12 bases are a match to TRBD2. Germline V lookup: CDR1 SGHRS, CDR2 YFSETQ. The V segment lost 7 bases and the J segment 8 bases; nucleotides outside the gene matches: 10. This CDR3 spans 15 amino acids. The CDR3 sequence: CASRKTSGSGHEQFF. For the CDR3, the DNA is TGCGCCAGCCGAAAGACTAGCGGGAGTGGGCATGAGCAGTTCTTC.

The rearrangement links TRBV29-1 to TRBJ1-2; weak D call: TRBD1 (5 bases). V was trimmed by 6 bases and J by 4 bases, leaving 12 bases between them. In germline, CDR1 is SQVTM, CDR2 ANQGSEA. This CDR3 has 12 amino acids. The CDR3 loop reads CSVGVVSYGYTF. CDR3 DNA sequence: TGCAGCGTGGGGGTTGTGAGCTATGGCTACACCTTC.

This chain connects TRBV2 to TRBJ2-7; TRBD1 might be the D (5 bases). Germline V gene data show CDR1 as SNHLY and CDR2 as FYNNEI. V was shortened by 5 bases and J by 4 bases, with 9 bases between the two germline ends. CDR3 length: 12 amino acids. CDR3 bases: TGTGCCAGCAGTCGGAGACAGTACGAGCAGTACTTC. Protein sequence: CASSRRQYEQYF. Together with reference TRBV2 and TRBJ2-7, the CDR3 gives the full variable domain: EPEVTQTPSHQVTQMGQEVILRCVPISNHLYFYWYRQILGQKVEFLVSFYNNEISEKSEIFDDQFSVERPDGSNFTLKIRSTKLEDSAMYFCASSRRQYEQYFGPGTRLTVT.

The chain employs TRBV13 and TRBJ2-7; D unresolved. CDR1 and CDR2 (germline): PRHDT, FYEKMQ (reference sequence). V was clipped by 0 bases and J by 0 bases, with 6 bases between them. The CDR3 extends over 14 amino acids. This chain's CDR3 is CASSLGARSYEQYF. CDR3 coding DNA: TGTGCCAGCAGCTTAGGAGCCCGCTCCTACGAGCAGTACTTC.

This rearrangement joins TRBV4-3 to TRBJ2-1; tentatively, D is TRBD1 or TRBD2 (5 bases each). Trimming shortened V by 0 bases and J by 0 bases, and 12 bases separated the two germline ends. The germline V gene encodes CDR1 LGHNA and CDR2 YSLEER. This CDR3 region has 17 residues. CDR3: CASSQEGVPSSYNEQFF. In DNA, the CDR3 is TGCGCCAGCAGCCAAGAGGGGGTGCCGAGCTCCTACAATGAGCAGTTCTTC.

This clone was observed a few times. The chain links TRBV15 to TRBJ2-7, with 10 bases lining up with TRBD2. This CDR3 comprises 15 residues. V lost 0 bases and J lost 5; bases outside the gene matches: 4. Per the germline V gene, CDR1 is LNHNV and CDR2 is YYDKDF (reference sequence). CDR3 sequence: CATSREILAGDEQYF. The CDR3 nucleotides read TGTGCCACCAGCAGAGAGATTCTAGCGGGGGACGAGCAGTACTTC.

This clone came up a few times. This chain connects TRBV13 to TRBJ2-5; D call uncertain. The CDR3 is 15 amino acids. The V end lost 5 bases, the J end lost 0 bases, and 13 bases lay between the germline ends. CDR1 PRHDT and CDR2 FYEKMQ come from the germline V gene (reference sequence). The CDR3 loop is CASSPGPRYQETQYF. CDR3 sequence (DNA): TGTGCCAGCAGCCCTGGACCTCGGTACCAAGAGACCCAGTACTTC.

This clone was counted a few times. This chain links TRBV5-6 with TRBJ2-5; D remains unclear. Germline-derived CDR1 and CDR2 are SGHDT and YYEEEE. V was clipped by 4 bases and J by 5 bases, with 12 bases between them. CDR3 length: 13 residues. The CDR3 DNA sequence: TGTGCCAGCAGCCCACCGAGTCGGGAGACCCAGTACTTC. The encoded protein is CASSPPSRETQYF.

This chain links TRBV4-3 with TRBJ2-6; tentatively, D is TRBD1 or TRBD2 (5 bases each). The CDR3 consists of 20 residues. V lost 3 bases and J 0 bases, leaving 21 bases between the germline ends. CDR1 is LGHNA and CDR2 is YSLEER in the germline V gene. CDR3: CASSQVRSGTDNSGANVLTF. In DNA, the CDR3 is TGCGCCAGCAGCCAGGTGAGGTCCGGGACGGATAACTCTGGGGCCAACGTCCTGACTTTC.

This clone was found a few times. The rearrangement uses TRBV29-1 and TRBJ2-7, with 7 nucleotides matching TRBD1. This CDR3 contains 14 residues. The germline V gene has CDR1 SQVTM and CDR2 ANQGSEA. J gave up 2 bases and V 4 bases, and 8 bases lay outside the gene matches. The CDR3 spells CSVGPTGVTYEQYF. In nucleotides, the CDR3 is TGCAGCGTTGGACCTACAGGGGTAACCTACGAGCAGTACTTC.

Only a few counts were recorded for this clone. This chain links TRBV29-1 with TRBJ2-7, with TRBD1 as a possible D gene (6 bases). This CDR3 comprises 13 residues. V lost 6 bases and J lost 3, with 15 bases in between. In germline, CDR1 is SQVTM, CDR2 ANQGSEA. CDR3 in amino acids: CSVLTGLDYEQYF. The CDR3 DNA reads as TGCAGCGTCCTGACAGGTCTAGACTACGAGCAGTACTTC.

The chain recombines TRBV7-2 with TRBJ2-3, with D possibly called TRBD1 or TRBD2 (5 bases each). V was clipped by 4 bases and J by 6 bases, with 17 bases between them. This CDR3 comprises 15 residues. Germline values: CDR1 SGHTA, CDR2 FQGNSA. The CDR3 coding sequence is TGTGCCAGCAGCTCAACGGGGTGGGACGGCGATACGCAGTATTTT. Its protein product is CASSSTGWDGDTQYF.

This sequence joins TRBV28 and TRBJ2-5, with D perhaps matching TRBD1 (6 bases). CDR1 is MDHEN and CDR2 is SYDVKM in the germline V gene. The length of the CDR3 is 12 residues. Trimming removed 11 bases from V and 5 bases from J, with 15 bases in between. CDR3 nucleotides: TGTGCCTCCCAGGGGACGTGGGAGACCCAGTACTTC. This sequence encodes CASQGTWETQYF. Using reference TRBV28 and TRBJ2-5 for the parts outside the CDR3, the full variable domain is DVKVTQSSRYLVKRTGEKVFLECVQDMDHENMFWYRQDPGLGLRLIYFSYDVKMKEKGDIPEGYSVSREKKERFSLILESASTNQTSMYLCASQGTWETQYFGPGTRLLVL.